The TCR beta chain described here comes from a study of beta chain features in type 1 diabetes. J was trimmed by 9 bases and V by 3 bases; bases with no gene match: 8. Germline assignment: CDR1 KGHSH and CDR2 LQKENI. CDR3 length: 15 amino acids. Notes on the study in general: The study found moderately but significantly shorter TCRB CDR3s in all four CD4+ subsets of Type 1 diabetes patients. Insertion counts at VDJ junctions were lower in type 1 diabetes patients, who also showed more deletions there.

This clone occurred a few times. Its antigen is undetermined. Every isolated RNA sample was fully reverse transcribed, so sequencing captured expressed TCRB transcripts. Sequencing was performed with immunoSEQ multiplex PCR; in TCRdb, only in-frame clones are kept and a portion is missing. Of hundreds of thousands of clones detected, approximately 11% appear once; the ten largest clones hold about 0.018%. What was sequenced was naive CD4+ T cells from blood. This clonotype was obtained from a man aged 30 to 45 with type 1 diabetes. The V gene is TRBV18, the J gene TRBJ1-6; 7 positions match TRBD1. CDR3 in DNA: TGTGCCAGCTCACCCCAGGACAGGACGGGTTCACCCCTCCACTTT. Translation gives CASSPQDRTGSPLHF.